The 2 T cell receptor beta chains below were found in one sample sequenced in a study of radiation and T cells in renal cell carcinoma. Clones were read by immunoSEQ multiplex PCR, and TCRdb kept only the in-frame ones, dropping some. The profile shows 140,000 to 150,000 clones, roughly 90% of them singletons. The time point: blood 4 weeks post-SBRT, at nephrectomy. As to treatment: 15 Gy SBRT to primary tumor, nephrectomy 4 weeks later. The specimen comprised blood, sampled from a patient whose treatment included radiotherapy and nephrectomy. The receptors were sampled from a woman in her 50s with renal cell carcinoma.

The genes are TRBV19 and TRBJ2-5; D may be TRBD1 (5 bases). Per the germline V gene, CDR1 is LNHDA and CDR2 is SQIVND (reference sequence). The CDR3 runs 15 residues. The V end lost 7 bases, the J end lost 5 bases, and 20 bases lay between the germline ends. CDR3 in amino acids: CASTMTPGPRETQYF. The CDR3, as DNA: TGTGCCAGTACCATGACACCAGGGCCGCGGGAGACCCAGTACTTC.

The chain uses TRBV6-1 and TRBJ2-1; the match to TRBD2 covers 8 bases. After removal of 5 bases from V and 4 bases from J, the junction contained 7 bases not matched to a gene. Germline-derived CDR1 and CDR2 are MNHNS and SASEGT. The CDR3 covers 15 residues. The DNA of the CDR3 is TGTGCCAGCAGTCCCGAGCGGGAGAAATACAATGAGCAGTTCTTC. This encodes CASSPEREKYNEQFF.